The text below deals with one T cell receptor (beta chain). Its specificity is not known. Extraction and reverse transcription of RNA yielded cDNA as the sequencing template. The data were produced by immunoSEQ multiplex PCR, yet TCRdb's version contains in-frame clones alone and is incomplete. This table holds about 120,000 clones, about 54% found once. This specimen belongs to a study of CD8+ T cells in alopecia areata. Overall study findings and caveats: Since there was just one nonresponder, nobody can yet say how baseline CD8+ expansion ties to response. Many expanded lesional clones stayed in scalp and blood while on tofacitinib. Scalp sequencing captures resident alphabeta T cells of normal skin too. Greater clonality was observed in lesional scalp samples, especially alopecia totalis/universalis, versus normal scalp.

Specified treatment: oral pan-JAK inhibitor, 5-10 mg twice daily. The TCR was taken from a human donor with alopecia areata. The sample here was CD8+ T cells sorted from blood, taken at week 4, from a patient treated with tofacitinib.

Written as DNA, the CDR3 is TGTGCCAGCAGCTTCCGGGACACTGAAGCTTTCTTT. This codes for CASSFRDTEAFF. This sequence joins TRBV5-6 and TRBJ1-1; unclear D gene. Germline CDR1 and CDR2: SGHDT and YYEEEE. The CDR3 has 12 residues. With 2 bases removed from V and 3 bases from J, the gap between germline ends came to 5 bases.